This TCR beta chain was sequenced during a study of blood T cell repertoires in COVID-19. Study-level information: The United States, Italy and Spain provided the acute and convalescent COVID-19 samples.

Per the study methods: Reference gene primer amplification in the assay estimated nucleated cell counts. Clones were sequenced by immunoSEQ multiplex PCR, and TCRdb holds only the in-frame ones, with some missing. Clonal size and the V and J genes are those of that table, whereas D and trimming came from the DNA. Seen here are about 170,000 clones, roughly nine tenths observed once, and the top ten hold around 3.3%. This CDR3 is built from 16 residues. V was trimmed by 0 bases and J by 0 bases, leaving 7 bases between them. Germline CDR1 SGHRS, CDR2 YFSETQ. This TCR derives from a man between 65 and 80 years old with acute or convalescent COVID-19. The gene calls are TRBV5-1 and TRBJ2-6; D remains unclear. Sequences were obtained from peripheral blood. The CDR3 DNA follows: TGCGCCAGCAGCTTGGTAGTGAGCTCTGGGGCCAACGTCCTGACTTTC. Protein sequence: CASSLVVSSGANVLTF.